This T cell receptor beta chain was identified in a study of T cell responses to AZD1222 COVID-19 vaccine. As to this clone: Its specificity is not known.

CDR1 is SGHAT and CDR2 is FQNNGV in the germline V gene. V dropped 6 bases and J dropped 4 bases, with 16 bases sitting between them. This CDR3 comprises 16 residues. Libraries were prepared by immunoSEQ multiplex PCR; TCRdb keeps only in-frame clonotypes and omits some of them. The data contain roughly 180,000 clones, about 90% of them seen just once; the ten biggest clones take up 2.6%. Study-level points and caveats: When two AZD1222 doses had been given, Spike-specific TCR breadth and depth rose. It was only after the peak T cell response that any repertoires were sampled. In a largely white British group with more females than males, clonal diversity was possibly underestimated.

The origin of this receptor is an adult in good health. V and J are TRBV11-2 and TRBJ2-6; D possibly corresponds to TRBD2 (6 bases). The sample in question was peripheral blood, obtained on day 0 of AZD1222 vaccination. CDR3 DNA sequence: TGTGCCAGCAGGCCACCTACGGGAGTGGGGGCCAACGTCCTGACTTTC. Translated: CASRPPTGVGANVLTF.